What follows are 17 T cell receptor beta chains derived from one specimen sequenced in a study of tumor-infiltrating lymphocytes in glioblastoma multiforme. TCRB libraries came from RNA via three nested multiplex PCR rounds. Each CDR3 protein is one row after TCRdb ran MiXCR on the multiplex PCR reads. The table records about 13,000 distinct CDR3 sequences, 64% of them present only once. The specimen sequenced was brain tumor tissue. The source of these receptors is a male donor with glioblastoma.

The genes are TRBV6-1 and TRBJ1-6; no definite D call. Germline V gene sequence: CDR1 MNHNS, CDR2 SASEGT. The CDR3 runs 16 residues. V lost 7 bases, J lost 5 bases, and 18 bases lay in between. The CDR3 coding sequence is TGTGCCAGCACCCCGGACGGCACTCCCCATAATTCACCCCTCCACTTT. It encodes CASTPDGTPHNSPLHF.

Only a few counts were recorded for this clonotype. One end of the junction varies from germline; a read error may be responsible. The CDR3 region has the DNA TGCAGTGCTAGCTCCCCTAGCGGGTACCAAGAGACTCAGTACTTC. It translates to CSASSPSGYQETQYF. The chain links TRBV20-1 to TRBJ2-5; 8 bases align to TRBD2. Germline V gene data show CDR1 as DFQATT and CDR2 as SNEGSKA (reference sequence). This CDR3 spans 15 amino acids.

J is TRBJ2-1 and V is TRBV11-3; the D is unclear. Per the germline V gene, CDR1 is SGHNT and CDR2 is YENEEA. The CDR3 loop spans 13 amino acids. V was shortened by 5 bases and J by 2 bases, with 7 bases between the two germline ends. CDR3 sequence (DNA): TGTGCCAGCAGCCCTGGAGCCTACAATGAGCAGTTCTTC. Amino acid sequence: CASSPGAYNEQFF.

This clonotype has only a few counts. Sequence at one end of the junction differs from germline and may be a read error. This chain links TRBV6-5 with TRBJ2-5; weak D call: TRBD2 (6 bases). The CDR3 has 13 residues. The germline gives CDR1 MNHEY, CDR2 SVGAGI. This chain's CDR3 is CANSYQEGKTQYF. For the CDR3, the DNA is TGTGCCAACAGTTATCAGGAGGGGAAGACCCAGTACTTC.

The V and J genes are TRBV10-3 and TRBJ2-7; maybe TRBD1 (6 bases). V lost 5 bases and J 7 bases, leaving 15 bases between the germline ends. This CDR3 contains 13 residues. CDR1 is ENHRY and CDR2 is SYGVKD in the germline V gene. The CDR3 sequence is CAISSDRPEEQYF. The CDR3 DNA reads as TGTGCCATCAGTTCAGACAGGCCGGAGGAGCAGTACTTC.

This clonotype was observed a few times. The rearrangement joins TRBV3-1 to TRBJ2-5, with TRBD1 identical over 8 bases. The CDR3 spans 14 residues. V lost 7 bases and J lost 3; bases outside the gene matches: 7. Germline V lookup: CDR1 LGHDT, CDR2 YNNKEL (reference sequence). The DNA of the CDR3 is TGTGCCAGCACTCCCGGACAGGGAAAAGAGACCCAGTACTTC. This gives the protein CASTPGQGKETQYF.

This clonotype was observed a single time. The chain employs TRBV4-2 and TRBJ2-7; either TRBD1 or TRBD2 may fit D (5 bases each). Germline CDR1 is LGHNA and CDR2 is YNFKEQ. The CDR3 runs 16 residues. The ends were cut back, 0 bases at V and 1 base at J, with 13 bases in the middle. CDR3 loop: CASSQDFPGASYEQYF. DNA of the CDR3: TGTGCCAGCAGCCAAGATTTCCCCGGGGCATCCTACGAGCAGTACTTC.

A remark on this clonotype: With a much larger clone just one base away, this may be a read error. The V gene is TRBV20-1, the J gene TRBJ2-5, with TRBD2 identical over 7 bases. The CDR3 totals 14 residues. The V segment lost 7 bases and the J segment 1 base; nucleotides outside the gene matches: 9. Germline V CDR1 and CDR2: DFQATT, SNEGSKA (reference sequence). The CDR3 region is CSDKRGLAQETQYF. As DNA, the CDR3 is TGCAGTGATAAGCGGGGACTGGCCCAAGAGACCCAGTACTTC.

As concerns this clonotype: A junction end diverges from the germline sequence, so it may reflect a read error. The chain carries TRBV6-5 and TRBJ1-2; 7 nucleotides match TRBD1. CDR1 is MNHEY and CDR2 is SVGAGI in the germline V gene. CDR3 length: 18 residues. CDR3 DNA: TGTGGCAGCATTTCACAAACCACCAGGGGGAATCTTAACTATGGCTACACCTTC. It encodes CGSISQTTRGNLNYGYTF.

This rearrangement joins TRBV29-1 to TRBJ2-7; D is possibly TRBD1 (5 bases). CDR3 length: 16 amino acids. CDR1 and CDR2 from the germline V gene are SQVTM and ANQGSEA. This CDR3 reads CRVLYPRSPRQYEQYF. The DNA of the CDR3 is TGCAGGGTTCTCTATCCAAGGTCTCCCAGACAGTACGAGCAGTACTTC.

Comment on this clonotype: The CDR3 end shows no conserved phenylalanine or tryptophan, and so a read error is likely. The chain combines TRBV10-2 with TRBJ2-2; TRBD2 matches 7 bases. V was clipped by 6 bases and J by 5 bases; unmatched bases: 3. This CDR3 comprises 13 residues. The germline V gene encodes CDR1 WSHSY and CDR2 SAAADI. The CDR3 sequence is CASRRGGTGELFS. CDR3 nucleotides: TGCGCCAGCAGACGGGGAGGGACCGGGGAGCTGTTTTCT.

This rearrangement joins TRBV12-3 or TRBV12-4 to TRBJ2-1, with D tentatively TRBD1 (5 bases). The CDR3 extends over 12 amino acids. V lost 7 bases, J lost 6 bases, and 10 bases lay in between. CDR3 in amino acids: CASNLGVNEQFF. The CDR3 coding sequence is TGTGCCAGCAACCTAGGGGTCAATGAGCAGTTCTTC.

The chain joins TRBV6-2 or TRBV6-3 to TRBJ2-7, with D possibly matching TRBD2 (6 bases). Germline V lookup: CDR1 MNHEY, CDR2 SVGEGT. Between the trimmed V and J ends, which lost 6 bases and 5 bases, there was a span of 17 bases. The CDR3 has 14 residues. The CDR3 loop is CASRLGGSGNEQYF. Here the CDR3 DNA reads TGTGCCAGCAGGCTTGGGGGTAGCGGTAACGAGCAGTACTTC.

For this clonotype: One junction end does not reproduce the germline sequence, and a read error may be involved. The genes are TRBV20-1 and TRBJ1-5, with D possibly TRBD1 on 6 matching bases. Germline V gene sequence: CDR1 DFQATT, CDR2 SNEGSKA (reference sequence). The length of the CDR3 is 15 residues. DNA of the CDR3: TGCAATGCTAGAGATACAGGGTCTGGCAATCAGCCCCAGCATTTT. It specifies CNARDTGSGNQPQHF.

This clonotype was picked up many times. The V and J genes are TRBV11-2 and TRBJ2-7, with D possibly being TRBD2 (6 bases). Germline V gene lookup returns CDR1 SGHAT and CDR2 FQNNGV. V lost 5 bases and J 0 bases, leaving 14 bases between the germline ends. This CDR3 has 15 amino acids. The CDR3 coding sequence is TGTGCCAGCAGCGATGGGGGGAGGACCTCCTACGAGCAGTACTTC. Its translation is CASSDGGRTSYEQYF.

The chain joins TRBV5-1 to TRBJ2-7; maybe TRBD2 (6 bases). Germline loops: CDR1 SGHRS, CDR2 YFSETQ. V lost 1 base and J lost 0, with 11 bases in between. This CDR3 comprises 15 residues. The CDR3 region is CASSLLSGPSYEQYF. The CDR3 coding sequence is TGCGCCAGCAGCTTGTTGAGCGGGCCCTCCTACGAGCAGTACTTC.

J is TRBJ2-5 and V is TRBV10-3, with D hard to call. CDR1 and CDR2 (germline): ENHRY, SYGVKD. Trimming cost V 0 bases and J 5 bases, with 10 bases left between them. The CDR3 contains 14 residues. The CDR3 region is CAISESDTGETQYF. CDR3 sequence (DNA): TGTGCCATCAGTGAGTCTGACACCGGGGAGACCCAGTACTTC.